The clone carrying this T cell receptor beta chain has a count of ten or more. The target antigen is unknown. Making the TCR beta libraries involved quantitative 5'-RACE with molecular barcodes. TCRdb redid the calling of the 5' RACE reads with MiXCR, one entry per CDR3 protein. There are roughly 230,000 distinct CDR3 sequences in the sample; around 8% occur only once, and 4% to 5.5% lies in the top ten. This entry is derived from a study of CD8 T cells in ankylosing spondylitis. In germline, CDR1 is SGHTA, CDR2 FQGNSA. The V and J ends lost 4 bases and 2 bases, in that order; junction bases with no gene match: 3. The CDR3 is made up of 16 amino acids. Whole-study results and caveats: Among TCR beta sequences, a motif of eight highly homologous variants appeared characteristic of ankylosing spondylitis blood. The disease-linked clones had a CD8+ phenotype and low blood frequencies. Within matched ankylosing spondylitis synovial fluid, disease-linked clones were reportedly significantly enriched.

The TCR sequence derives from a female donor with ankylosing spondylitis or in good health (not recorded which). J is TRBJ2-1 and V is TRBV7-2; TRBD2 matches 12 bases. The specimen sequenced was blood, either unsorted or a sorted T cell fraction (not recorded which). The CDR3, as DNA: TGTGCCAGCAGCTACTGGACTAGCGGGGCCTACAATGAGCAGTTCTTC. This translates into CASSYWTSGAYNEQFF.